Described below is a single TCR beta chain sequence and its context. Its antigen remains unidentified. Through a sample-barcoded 5' primer and a J-beta primer mix, a second PCR was run for roughly 6 to 12 cycles. TCRdb re-analysed the 5' RACE reads in MiXCR, keeping a single row per CDR3 protein. The sample has some 1.6 million distinct CDR3 sequences, about 31% seen once. The data derive from a study of blood T cells in healthy people across ages. Study findings and constraints: Fewer expanded clones and more diversity marked long-lived versus aged donors.

This receptor was taken from a woman aged 25-40 years in good health. Specimen: blood.

The CDR3 reads CASSLAVGLSEAFF. The CDR3 DNA is TGCGCCAGCAGCTTGGCGGTGGGGCTGAGTGAAGCTTTCTTT. The V and J genes are TRBV5-1 and TRBJ1-1; tentative D call: TRBD1 (5 bases). Trimming took off 0 bases at V and 7 bases at J, with 13 bases between the two ends. Germline V gene data show CDR1 as SGHRS and CDR2 as YFSETQ. The CDR3 is made up of 14 amino acids.